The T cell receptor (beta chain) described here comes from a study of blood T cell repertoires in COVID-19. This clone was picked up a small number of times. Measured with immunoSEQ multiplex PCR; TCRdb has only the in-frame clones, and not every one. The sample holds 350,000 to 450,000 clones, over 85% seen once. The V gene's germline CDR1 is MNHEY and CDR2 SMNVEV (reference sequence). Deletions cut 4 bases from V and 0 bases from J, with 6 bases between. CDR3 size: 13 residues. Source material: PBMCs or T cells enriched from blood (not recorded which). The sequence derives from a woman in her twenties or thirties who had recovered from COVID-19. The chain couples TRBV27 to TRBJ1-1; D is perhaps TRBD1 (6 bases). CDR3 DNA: TGTGCCAGCAGTTCAGGGGTGAACACTGAAGCTTTCTTT. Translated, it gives CASSSGVNTEAFF.